The clone carrying this TCR beta chain has a count of ten or more. V shed 0 bases and J shed 4 bases, with 10 bases lying between them. Germline V CDR1 and CDR2: LGHNA, YSLEER. This CDR3 is built from 14 residues. The data derive from a study of blood T cell repertoires in COVID-19. Study-wide context: From the United States, Italy and Spain came samples of acute and convalescent COVID-19.

Assay: immunoSEQ multiplex PCR; the TCRdb copy retains only in-frame clones and omits some. Of almost 250,000 clones listed, 85% to 90% are singletons. The TCR was taken from a woman in her twenties or thirties who had recovered from COVID-19. V is TRBV4-3 and J is TRBJ2-7, with a weak D call TRBD2 (6 bases). The sequencing sample was made of PBMCs or T cells enriched from blood (not recorded which). CDR3 sequence: CASSQDLSGYEQYF. The CDR3 bases are TGCGCCAGCAGCCAAGATCTTAGCGGTTACGAGCAGTACTTC.